Given below is one TCR beta chain in context. This sample was included in a study of blood T cell repertoires in COVID-19. Overall study context: Some COVID-19 samples were acute and others convalescent; all came from the United States, Italy and Spain. T cells, B-cell-depleted T cells, or PBMCs supplied cDNA or gDNA.

The CDR3 runs 15 residues. The germline V gene encodes CDR1 MGHRA and CDR2 YSYEKL. J lost 10 bases, V lost 1 base, and 10 bases had no gene match. Source study methods: It was from reference gene primer amplification that nucleated cell counts were estimated. TCRdb keeps only in-frame clones here, not all; method: immunoSEQ multiplex PCR. V and J calls and clone size are given by that table; D and trimming were obtained from the DNA. The sample contains 90,000 to 130,000 clones, 88% of which appear only once. The chain couples TRBV4-1 to TRBJ2-1; 7 positions agree with TRBD2. The sequencing input was peripheral blood. This TCR came from a woman aged 50 to 65 with acute or convalescent COVID-19. DNA of the CDR3: TGCGCCAGCAGCCAAGGAAGCGGGAATCGGGAGGAGCAGTTCTTC. Translation: CASSQGSGNREEQFF.